These 16 T cell receptor beta chains were sequenced from one sample in a study of CD8 T cells in Susac syndrome. An amount of RNA that ranged from 0.5 to 1 ug was reverse transcribed with random hexamers. TCRdb passed the immunoSEQ multiplex PCR reads through MiXCR, listing each CDR3 protein once. This sample carries 200,000 or so distinct CDR3 sequences, 90% to 95% of them seen once, and the ten largest clones take 0.093%. Sequenced: CD4+ T cells from PBMCs. These receptors all come from a human donor with multiple sclerosis.

V and J are TRBV20-1 and TRBJ2-6; the D gene is possibly TRBD1 (5 bases). Trimming removed 1 base from V and 0 bases from J, with 7 bases in between. Per germline, CDR1 DFQATT and CDR2 SNEGSKA (reference sequence). The length of the CDR3 is 15 residues. The CDR3 here is CSARARASGANVLTF. The CDR3 coding sequence is TGCAGTGCTAGAGCCAGGGCCTCTGGGGCCAACGTCCTGACTTTC.

The J gene is TRBJ1-1, the V gene TRBV29-1; no clear D. The CDR3 is 12 amino acids. The ends were cut back, 6 bases at V and 1 base at J, with 9 bases in the middle. Germline V lookup: CDR1 SQVTM, CDR2 ANQGSEA. Written as DNA, the CDR3 is TGCAGCGTCGGTAGGCCGAACACTGAAGCTTTCTTT. It encodes CSVGRPNTEAFF.

The gene calls are TRBV4-2 and TRBJ2-5; 10 bases are a match to TRBD2. This CDR3 comprises 18 residues. Germline V gene data show CDR1 as LGHNA and CDR2 as YNFKEQ. Trimming at V came to 1 base and at J to 5 bases, leaving 13 bases not matched to a gene. CDR3 DNA: TGTGCCAGCAGCCAAGCCCCTCAGAGCGGGAGGGCCCTTGAGACCCAGTACTTC. It translates to CASSQAPQSGRALETQYF.

The chain joins TRBV2 to TRBJ2-1; TRBD2 aligns across 10 bases. Germline trimming cut 3 bases from V and 4 bases from J; bases unmatched to any gene: 6. Per germline, CDR1 SNHLY and CDR2 FYNNEI. The CDR3 totals 16 residues. CDR3 coding DNA: TGTGCCAGCAGTGATGGACTAGCGGTCTTATACAATGAGCAGTTCTTC. Translated, it gives CASSDGLAVLYNEQFF. Drawing the rest from reference TRBV2 and TRBJ2-1, the complete variable domain is EPEVTQTPSHQVTQMGQEVILRCVPISNHLYFYWYRQILGQKVEFLVSFYNNEISEKSEIFDDQFSVERPDGSNFTLKIRSTKLEDSAMYFCASSDGLAVLYNEQFFGPGTRLTVL.

The CDR3 spells CATRDSHYGYTF. CDR3 nucleotide sequence: TGTGCCACCAGGGACAGCCACTATGGCTACACCTTC. This chain connects TRBV6-4 to TRBJ1-2; 7 bases line up with TRBD1. Germline CDR1 reads MRHNA; CDR2 reads SNTAGT. This CDR3 contains 12 residues. J lost 3 bases, V lost 10 bases, and 5 bases had no gene match.

The rearrangement uses TRBV11-2 and TRBJ2-4; D is uncertain. V was shortened by 3 bases and J by 0 bases, with 9 bases between the two germline ends. The CDR3 spans 15 residues. Germline values: CDR1 SGHAT, CDR2 FQNNGV. CDR3 bases: TGTGCCAGCAGCTTGGATATACTAGCCAAAAACATTCAGTACTTC. It specifies CASSLDILAKNIQYF.

The chain is built from TRBV30 and TRBJ2-5; 8 bases match TRBD1. The CDR3 contains 15 residues. V was clipped by 3 bases and J by 2 bases; unmatched bases: 8. Germline CDR1 and CDR2: GTSNPN and SVGIG (reference sequence). As DNA, the CDR3 is TGTGCCTGGAGCCTCGTGGGGACAGGTCAAGAGACCCAGTACTTC. Its protein product is CAWSLVGTGQETQYF.

The chain has TRBV12-3 or TRBV12-4 and TRBJ1-2; D call uncertain. This CDR3 contains 13 residues. V lost 6 bases to trimming and J lost 10 bases, with 18 bases between them. CDR3 in amino acids: CASRDLSVLSYTF. CDR3 coding DNA: TGTGCCAGCAGGGACCTATCAGTTCTATCCTACACCTTC.

The V call is TRBV18, the J call TRBJ2-7; D is unresolved. This CDR3 has 14 residues. V was clipped by 0 bases and J by 0 bases, with 6 bases between them. Per the germline V gene, CDR1 is KGHSH and CDR2 is LQKENI. CDR3 bases: TGTGCCAGCTCACCACCGGCCCGCTCCTACGAGCAGTACTTC. Translating it yields CASSPPARSYEQYF. Full variable domain (missing parts from reference TRBV18 and TRBJ2-7): NAGVMQNPRHLVRRRGQEARLRCSPMKGHSHVYWYRQLPEEGLKFMVYLQKENIIDESGMPKERFSAEFPKEGPSILRIQQVVRGDSAAYFCASSPPARSYEQYFGPGTRLTVT.

The V gene is TRBV20-1, the J gene TRBJ2-5; 12 nucleotides line up with TRBD2. The CDR3 runs 15 residues. Germline V CDR1 and CDR2: DFQATT, SNEGSKA (reference sequence). V was pared by 6 bases and J by 1 base, with 6 bases of the junction left unmatched. CDR3 region: CSARLAGEGQETQYF. CDR3 in DNA: TGCAGTGCCCGACTAGCGGGAGAGGGCCAAGAGACCCAGTACTTC.

This clonotype was seen only once. The V and J genes are TRBV20-1 and TRBJ2-7; D may be TRBD1 (5 bases). The CDR3 is made up of 15 amino acids. Trimming took 0 bases from V and 0 from J, leaving 12 bases between them. Germline CDR1 and CDR2: DFQATT and SNEGSKA (reference sequence). This CDR3 reads CSARDTGRSSYEQYF. CDR3 nucleotide sequence: TGCAGTGCTAGAGATACAGGCAGATCCTCCTACGAGCAGTACTTC.

The chain is built from TRBV9 and TRBJ2-7; tentative D call: TRBD2 (7 bases). This CDR3 spans 16 amino acids. Trimming took 4 bases from V and 2 from J, leaving 19 bases between them. CDR1 is SGDLS and CDR2 is YYNGEE in the germline V gene. The CDR3 DNA follows: TGTGCCAGCAGCCCCGAGGGGGGGAGAGGGCCCTACGAGCAGTACTTC. Translating it yields CASSPEGGRGPYEQYF.

The V call is TRBV29-1, the J call TRBJ1-5; TRBD1 agrees at 10 bases. CDR1 and CDR2 (germline): SQVTM, ANQGSEA. The V and J ends lost 5 bases and 10 bases, in that order; junction bases with no gene match: 8. The CDR3 has 13 residues. CDR3 residues: CSVSTGGNPPQHF. The CDR3 coding sequence is TGCAGCGTTTCGACAGGGGGCAATCCACCCCAGCATTTT.

The chain has TRBV12-3 or TRBV12-4 and TRBJ2-1, with 9 positions matching TRBD2. The CDR3 has 15 amino acids. The junction had 5 bases not matched to a gene; V was cut back by 2 bases and J by 6 bases. CDR3 DNA: TGTGCCAGCAGTTTATACCAGCGGGGGGCCAATGAGCAGTTCTTC. Translated: CASSLYQRGANEQFF.

The chain has TRBV5-1 and TRBJ1-4; possibly TRBD1 for D (5 bases). Germline V lookup: CDR1 SGHRS, CDR2 YFSETQ. The CDR3 consists of 15 residues. The germline V and J ends were trimmed by 0 bases and 5 bases, with 11 bases remaining between them. CDR3 sequence reads: CASSLETAPNEKLFF. The CDR3 bases are TGCGCCAGCAGCTTGGAGACAGCGCCCAATGAAAAACTGTTTTTT.

The chain links TRBV5-1 to TRBJ1-1; D gene unclear. V was clipped by 5 bases and J by 6 bases, with 11 bases between them. From germline, CDR1 is SGHRS and CDR2 YFSETQ. This CDR3 is built from 12 residues. CDR3 protein: CASSREGAEAFF. CDR3 nucleotide sequence: TGCGCCAGCAGTCGGGAGGGCGCTGAAGCTTTCTTT.